The present T cell receptor beta chain was sequenced within a study of cytomegalovirus exposure and HLA in healthy donors (dated by TCRdb to about 2017). For the study in its entirety: According to an earlier analysis of a few hundred of the donors, about 179 million T cells yielded 100 million or so unique TCR beta sequences and about 280 Gb of sequence data. About 280 gigabases of sequencing data and tens of millions of unique TCR sequences were included in an early release covering over 600 HLA-typed donors. Of the roughly 430 genotyped donors, over 65% fell in the genetic ancestry cluster associated with self-reported Caucasian donors. The study aimed to test whether signatures of past pathogen exposure could be identified by cataloging public T cell receptors. Using immunosequencing, the study profiled T cell repertoires from 666 subjects and related those repertoires to cytomegalovirus serostatus. Besides the first cohort of under 700 subjects, a separate validation cohort made up of about 120 different subjects was used. To predict cytomegalovirus infection status, the study brought together high-throughput TCR immunosequencing, statistical association of individual TCRs with disease status, and machine learning. A later analysis re-examined previously published TCR beta repertoires from about 700 donors and added high-resolution HLA genotyping to investigate patterns of TCR occurrence. Rather than using new phenotypic data, the later analysis identified candidate immune exposures from TCR beta sequences and from how often those sequences occurred across donors. An earlier analysis of about 600 of the donors used high-throughput TCR beta sequencing to judge whether each TCR beta V gene segment behaved as functional or pseudogenic. Alongside the repertoire data, information on donor age, sex, ethnicity and CMV serostatus was compiled. In a later genetic analysis, genome-wide SNP genotypes for about three fifths of the roughly 670 donors were used, and that subset was treated as a discovery cohort. All discovery cohort repertoires had been generated on a single sequencing platform. Both class I and class II loci were covered by HLA typing, at four-digit resolution. The number of typed donors differed by locus: roughly 620-640 for A, B, C, DRB1 and DQB1; approximately 520 for DQA1; over 600 for DPA1; and roughly 490 for DPB1. Because of strong linkage in the cohort, roughly five DR-DQ haplotypes were treated as single units for association and clustering. On average, approximately 250,000 unique TCR beta nucleotide sequences were sequenced per donor among about 400 genotyped donors of the cohort, with roughly 18% of those sequences being non-productive. General findings and caveats noted by the study authors: According to a later analysis, most CMV-associated TCR beta chains appeared to be HLA-restricted, and the HLA associations seemed to be driven largely by CMV exposure. While some public TCRs were present in many individuals, most TCR sequences turned up only very rarely across donors. This cohort had only TCR beta chains sequenced, and the lack of alpha or paired-chain data limited which features could be detected. Compared with equally common non-associated chains, HLA-associated TCR beta chains in a later analysis were more clonally expanded and had lower generation probabilities. Some IMGT-functional V segments, including TRBV6-2 and TRBV6-3, could not be told apart with the 87-base-pair reads, so those segments were excluded. The authors suggested that the approach could potentially be generalized to other disease states and immunological phenotypes. A further reported finding was that TCR beta sequences accurately predicted the HLA-A and HLA-B alleles for most subjects in the first cohort. In a later analysis, several top co-occurrence clusters were reported to appear linked to parvovirus B19, influenza, CMV and Epstein-Barr virus. Fewer than 20 rarely observed V segments, including chromosome 9 orphons, were excluded from the earlier analysis of several hundred of the donors because counts were too low. In a later analysis, the rate of TCR association differed among HLA loci, with DRB1 alleles having the most associated TCRs and HLA-C alleles having the fewest. In a later genetic analysis, a missense DCLRE1C variant was associated with V-gene and J-gene trimming of TCR beta chains, and the association was replicated in an independent cohort. Roughly uniform sequencing depth across donors was assumed in presence/absence analyses, although this assumption may not hold. For the cohort, immune exposure information was limited to CMV serostatus. In both the original and validation cohorts, the classifier was reported to diagnose cytomegalovirus status with high specificity and sensitivity. Three of the identified cytomegalovirus-associated TCR beta chains were confirmed in vitro to be specific for cytomegalovirus antigens. Assigning TCR associations to individual alleles was difficult when HLA alleles, especially DR and DQ, strongly co-occurred. The study listed 150 to 200 TCR beta chains as associated with cytomegalovirus. In a later genetic analysis, fewer N-insertions in productive TCRs were reported among donors in an Asian-associated ancestry cluster than the roughly 640-donor mean. HLA typing was unavailable for some donors at each locus, so association tests used only the typed subset. Broadly in line with IMGT annotations, most TCR beta V segments showed up in productive rearrangements about 87% or about 30% of the time in an earlier analysis of a few hundred of the donors. Correlated functional status among segregating V segments might reflect linkage disequilibrium, but an unknown experimental factor could not be ruled out. A group of highly shared sequence variants was considered likely to be a technical artifact of the sequencing pipeline. A later analysis associated 16,951 TCR beta sequences with specific HLA alleles at a false discovery rate of 0.05.

The CDR3 measures 18 amino acids from cysteine to phenylalanine. CDR3 DNA only is kept here, 54 bases in frame from base 1. V has 4 bases trimmed and J has 8 bases trimmed; junction bases matching no gene number 16. From a lookup of the germline V gene (reference sequence), CDR1 and CDR2 are SEHNR and FQNEAQ. The library was built by means of the immunoSEQ multiplex PCR assay. The multiplex PCR relied on a mix of 60 forward primers for TCR Vbeta segments and 13 reverse primers for TCR Jbeta segments. The CDR3 region of rearranged TCR beta genes was amplified from genomic DNA by a multiplex PCR assay. The Illumina HiSeq System was used to sequence the amplified TCR beta libraries as 87-base-pair reads. The source study handled its data this way. In a later analysis, approximately 74 million unique TCR beta chains were counted across the roughly 670 repertoires, and about 9.9 million of these chains were shared by at least two donors. A nearest-neighbor algorithm error-corrected the raw reads and collapsed the reads into unique sequences, merging closely related sequences to remove PCR and sequencing errors. CDR3 sequences were aligned to IMGT reference sequences to assign V, D and J gene segments. Each retained sequence needed at least a six-nucleotide match to both a V gene segment and a J gene segment. Rearrangements were called productive when the CDR3 lacked stop codons and stayed in frame with V and J; all others were non-productive. Following IMGT convention, CDR3 was defined as the stretch from the second conserved V-encoded cysteine up to the conserved J-encoded phenylalanine. In an earlier analysis of more than 550 of the donors, sequences lacking an unambiguous match to a single V gene segment were excluded. In an earlier analysis of roughly 600 of the donors, a V segment was called functional when productive rearrangements were above 56.7%, and segregating when the standard deviation between donors exceeded 5%. A statistical classification framework was built for diagnosing cytomegalovirus status from the catalog of TCR beta chain sequences. A later analysis assigned V and J genes by comparing TCR nucleotide sequences with IMGT/GENE-DB human TR gene sequences. In a later analysis, CDR3 sequences and most-parsimonious VDJ recombination scenarios were assigned using the TCRdist pipeline. In a later analysis, each TCR beta chain was defined by its CDR3 amino acid sequence together with its V-gene family, and reads without a unique V-gene family were excluded. A later analysis removed 550 to 650 highly shared, low-generation-probability nucleotide sequences to deal with suspected cross-contamination and a sequencing artifact. In a later analysis, a clonal expansion index was calculated for each public chain from normalized within-repertoire ranks of inferred template counts. A later analysis computed generation probabilities with a VDJ recombination model fitted to out-of-frame rearrangements, and checked the results against IGoR. In a later analysis, hypergeometric tests were used to score TCR-TCR, TCR-HLA and TCR-CMV co-occurrence, with a repertoire-size bias correction applied to TCR pairs. False discovery rates were estimated in a later analysis by permuting HLA or CMV assignments 20 times. In a later analysis, co-occurring TCRs were grouped with DBSCAN, and TCRdist sequence similarity was added when clustering was performed within HLA-allele-positive subsets. Co-occurrence clustering excluded repertoires with fewer than 30,000 or more than 120,000 public chains, plus five with anomalous nucleotide sharing. The table was pulled from immuneACCESS by TCRdb, which kept in-frame rearrangements only. Such tables lose some clones; where checked, under half of the loss comes from unresolved V genes, and the rest has no known cause. The V and J calls and the clone size are those of that table, but D and trimming were determined from the DNA. The sample table shows about 200,000 clones, and less than 85% are seen once. The ten largest account for approximately 0.6% of the sample.

This clone was seen only a few times. The clone's antigen remains unknown. Base qualities are not provided; no much larger clone lies one nucleotide away. In total, roughly 670 healthy bone marrow donors made up the cohort. At the time of sampling, every cohort member was nominally healthy, though immune exposures that went unrecorded were likely present. The donor was CMV seronegative and was included in the group of over 300 seronegative cohort members. A peripheral blood sample was collected from each donor, and TCR beta sequencing was performed on peripheral blood mononuclear cells. Genomic DNA was extracted from the blood cell samples with the Qiagen DNeasy Blood Extraction Kit.

The TCR was taken from a man between 18 and 35 years old in good health and CMV-seronegative. The sequence joins TRBV7-9 to TRBJ2-1, and TRBD2 aligns with 11 junction nucleotides. Input material: PBMCs. CDR3 loop: CASSSKTSGTGFFYEQFF. Here is the DNA: TGTGCCAGCAGCTCCAAGACTAGCGGGACTGGTTTTTTTTATGAGCAGTTCTTC.